This T cell receptor beta chain was identified in a study of technical replicates of blood from a few donors. The repertoire was sequenced with immunoSEQ multiplex PCR; TCRdb's copy has only in-frame clones and lacks some. The table includes about 75,000 clones, 95% to 98% detected once. Per germline, CDR1 MNHNS and CDR2 SASEGT. This CDR3 is built from 12 residues. Losses at the gene ends were 6 bases for V and 5 bases for J; bases not matched to a gene: 3. The sample taken for sequencing was T cells isolated from PBMCs. The receptor's source is a human donor in good health. J is TRBJ1-1 and V is TRBV6-1, with 7 nucleotides matching TRBD1. In DNA, the CDR3 is TGTGCCAGCAGGAGGGGGCGAACTGAAGCTTTCTTT. Amino acids: CASRRGRTEAFF.